The 8 T cell receptor beta chains below were found in one sample sequenced in a study of cytomegalovirus exposure and HLA in healthy donors. Clones were read by immunoSEQ multiplex PCR, and TCRdb kept only the in-frame ones, dropping some. The table includes about 72,000 clones, approximately 94% detected once. Specimen: PBMCs. These receptors were collected from a woman aged 18-35 years in good health and CMV-seronegative.

The chain couples TRBV5-1 to TRBJ2-5; D is possibly TRBD1 (5 bases). V was pared by 4 bases and J by 1 base, with 11 bases between. The CDR3 extends over 14 amino acids. Germline loops: CDR1 SGHRS, CDR2 YFSETQ. CDR3 DNA: TGCGCCAGCAGCCCCCAGGGTGCCCAAGAGACCCAGTACTTC. Translated, it gives CASSPQGAQETQYF.

The CDR3 reads CSVTGQGQSSGNTIYF. The CDR3 DNA reads as TGCAGCGTGACAGGACAGGGGCAAAGCTCTGGAAACACCATATATTTT. The J gene is TRBJ1-3, the V gene TRBV29-1; TRBD1 agrees at 9 bases. The CDR3 is 16 amino acids. The junction had 9 bases not matched to a gene; V was cut back by 6 bases and J by 0 bases. Germline V lookup: CDR1 SQVTM, CDR2 ANQGSEA.

V gene TRBV19 combines with J gene TRBJ1-5; D is ambiguous. This CDR3 has 15 amino acids. The V gene's germline CDR1 is LNHDA and CDR2 SQIVND (reference sequence). V was shortened by 3 bases and J by 1 base, with 10 bases between the two germline ends. The CDR3 sequence is CASSIYRQSNQPQHF. The CDR3 bases are TGTGCCAGTAGTATTTACAGACAAAGCAATCAGCCCCAGCATTTT.

This clone was observed a few times. The V call is TRBV30, the J call TRBJ1-2; D unresolved. V gave up 0 bases and J gave up 5 bases, with 10 bases separating them. From germline, CDR1 is GTSNPN and CDR2 SVGIG (reference sequence). CDR3 length: 13 amino acids. CDR3 protein: CAWSVEARYGYTF. The CDR3, as DNA: TGTGCCTGGAGTGTAGAGGCACGATATGGCTACACCTTC.

This clone was seen only a few times. The CDR3 loop is CASSTGTGASALHF. The CDR3 bases are TGTGCCAGCAGCACCGGGACAGGAGCTTCGGCCCTCCACTTT. The chain has TRBV27 and TRBJ1-6; 8 nucleotides agree with TRBD1. The CDR3 covers 14 residues. Germline V gives CDR1 MNHEY, CDR2 SMNVEV (reference sequence). Germline trimming cut 6 bases from V and 14 bases from J; bases unmatched to any gene: 12.

J is TRBJ1-4 and V is TRBV5-4, with 7 bases fitting TRBD1. CDR1 and CDR2 from the germline V gene are SGHNT and YYREEE (reference sequence). J was trimmed by 7 bases and V by 1 base; bases with no gene match: 4. The CDR3 covers 14 residues. The CDR3 DNA is TGTGCCAGCAGCTTGTCCCCAGGGGGTGAAAAACTGTTTTTT. This encodes CASSLSPGGEKLFF.

V and J are TRBV29-1 and TRBJ2-3; TRBD1 is a possible D gene (5 bases). V lost 2 bases and J lost 4, with 13 bases in between. CDR3 length: 14 amino acids. The germline V gene has CDR1 SQVTM and CDR2 ANQGSEA. DNA for the CDR3: TGCAGCGTTGAATTGACAGTTAAGCCAGATACGCAGTATTTT. It codes for CSVELTVKPDTQYF.

The gene calls are TRBV7-2 and TRBJ1-6; D gene unclear. The CDR3 is 17 residues long. Per germline, CDR1 SGHTA and CDR2 FQGNSA. Between the trimmed V and J ends, which lost 2 bases and 4 bases, there was a span of 15 bases. This chain's CDR3 is CASSLLGLGGYNSPLHF. As DNA, the CDR3 is TGTGCCAGCAGCTTATTAGGGCTCGGAGGGTATAATTCACCCCTCCACTTT.